Listed below are T cell receptor beta chains from one sample, sequenced in a study of CD8+CD57+ T cells in acquired aplastic anemia. TCRdb processed the reads anew with MiXCR; each CDR3 protein has one entry. This sample has around 190,000 distinct CDR3 sequences, with about 53% found just once. Sequenced: sorted CD4+, CD8+, or CD8+CD57+ T cells (not recorded which) from PBMCs. Source of these receptors: a human donor in good health, serving as a control. Each CDR3 is given with its conserved first and last residue. Each record gives: CDR3 length, clone size, J gene, D gene, V gene, CDR3 DNA, CDR3 protein. The D gene is left open where the match is weak. The size entry is marked missing in some rows and otherwise reads once, few, many or a size class.

length: 15; size: -; J: TRBJ2-4; D: -; V: TRBV29-1; DNA: TGCAGCGTCCTCGACAGTCTATTAGCCAAAAACATTCAGTACTTC; CDR3: CSVLDSLLAKNIQYF
length: 13; size: many; J: TRBJ1-3; D: -; V: TRBV20-1; DNA: TGCAGTGCTAGTGACAGAGCTGGAAACACCATATATTTT; CDR3: CSASDRAGNTIYF
length: 13; size: many; J: TRBJ1-3; D: TRBD1; V: TRBV20-1; DNA: TGCAGTGCTAGGGGCAGGGGGCTCAACACCATATATTTT; CDR3: CSARGRGLNTIYF
length: 14; size: many; J: TRBJ2-5; D: -; V: TRBV6-5; DNA: TGTGCCAGCAGTTATGGCGGGTCCCAAGAGACCCAGTACTTC; CDR3: CASSYGGSQETQYF
length: 14; size: once; J: TRBJ1-2; D: -; V: TRBV19; DNA: TGTGCCAGTTCAAGGGCAGGAGCCCCCTATGGCTACACCTTC; CDR3: CASSRAGAPYGYTF
length: 14; size: many; J: TRBJ1-1; D: -; V: TRBV7-2; DNA: TGTGCCAGCAGCCCAGAGCGCTTTAGCACTGAAGCTTTCTTT; CDR3: CASSPERFSTEAFF
length: 16; size: -; J: TRBJ1-1; D: TRBD1; V: TRBV10-3; DNA: TGTGCCATCAGTGAGTCGACAGGGAAATTCGACACTGAGGCTTTCTTT; CDR3: CAISESTGKFDTEAFF
length: 17; size: many; J: TRBJ1-1; D: -; V: TRBV5-1; DNA: TGCGCCAGCAGCTTAGCGGTCAGGTTGGACTCGAACACTGAAGCTTTCTTT; CDR3: CASSLAVRLDSNTEAFF
length: 15; size: -; J: TRBJ2-7; D: TRBD1; V: TRBV29-1; DNA: TGCAGGGTGGGTGGGGAGACAGGGGGAACCTACGAGCAGTACTTC; CDR3: CRVGGETGGTYEQYF
length: 15; size: -; J: TRBJ1-2; D: -; V: TRBV9; DNA: TGTGCCAGCAGCGTAGAAGGGACCCCTGACTATGGCTACACCTTC; CDR3: CASSVEGTPDYGYTF
length: 15; size: -; J: TRBJ1-4; D: TRBD1; V: TRBV7-8; DNA: TGTGCCAGTTCTATCGGACAGGGCCTTAATGAAAAACTGTTTTTT; CDR3: CASSIGQGLNEKLFF
length: 16; size: many; J: TRBJ2-7; D: TRBD2; V: TRBV6-6; DNA: TGTGCCAGCAGTCGATCGGGGGGAAGATCATCCTACGAGCAGTACTTC; CDR3: CASSRSGGRSSYEQYF
length: 15; size: many; J: TRBJ2-3; D: -; V: TRBV11-2; DNA: TGTGCCAGCAGCTTAGGGGGTGGGCCCACAGATACGCAGTATTTT; CDR3: CASSLGGGPTDTQYF
length: 15; size: many; J: TRBJ1-1; D: TRBD1; V: TRBV7-8; DNA: TGTGCCAGCAGCTACTTTGACAGGGTCGACACTGAAGCTTTCTTT; CDR3: CASSYFDRVDTEAFF
length: 13; size: many; J: TRBJ2-7; D: -; V: TRBV7-2; DNA: TGTGCCAGCAGCTCCTTGGACGACTACGAGCAGTACTTC; CDR3: CASSSLDDYEQYF
length: 13; size: -; J: TRBJ2-7; D: TRBD1; V: TRBV29-1; DNA: TGCAGCGTTGGGACAGGGGACTCCTACGAGCAGTACTTC; CDR3: CSVGTGDSYEQYF
length: 15; size: many; J: TRBJ2-5; D: -; V: TRBV5-1; DNA: TGCGCCAGCAGTAGGGGGGGATGGCTCCAAGAGACCCAGTACTTC; CDR3: CASSRGGWLQETQYF
length: 18; size: many; J: TRBJ2-7; D: -; V: TRBV14; DNA: TGTGCCAGCAGCCGAAGGTCGGCCCTAGGACAGCACTCCTACGAGCAGTACTTC; CDR3: CASSRRSALGQHSYEQYF
length: 15; size: once; J: TRBJ1-1; D: TRBD1; V: TRBV20-1; DNA: TGCAGTGCTAGAGACCCATCCAGGGGGGACACTGAAGCTTTCTTT; CDR3: CSARDPSRGDTEAFF
length: 14; size: many; J: TRBJ2-1; D: TRBD2; V: TRBV12-3/TRBV12-4; DNA: TGTGCCAGCAGCGGGGGGGCCCTCTACAATGAGCAGTTCTTC; CDR3: CASSGGALYNEQFF
length: 14; size: many; J: TRBJ2-3; D: -; V: TRBV11-3; DNA: TGTGCCAGCAGCCAAACGCAGAGTACAGATACGCAGTATTTT; CDR3: CASSQTQSTDTQYF
length: 13; size: few; J: TRBJ1-1; D: -; V: TRBV18; DNA: TGTGCCAGCTCACCACCGGGGCAGGGAGAAGCTTTCTTT; CDR3: CASSPPGQGEAFF
length: 11; size: few; J: TRBJ1-2; D: -; V: TRBV29-1; DNA: TGCAGCGTTTTGGGCGACTATGGCTACACCTTC; CDR3: CSVLGDYGYTF
length: 14; size: many; J: TRBJ2-7; D: TRBD1; V: TRBV15; DNA: TGTGCCACCAGCAGCGACAGGGACAGGTACGAGCAGTACTTC; CDR3: CATSSDRDRYEQYF
length: 18; size: many; J: TRBJ2-3; D: TRBD2; V: TRBV15; DNA: TGTGCCACCAGCAGAGATCGGTTTAGCGGGGGGGGAGTCGATACGCAGTATTTT; CDR3: CATSRDRFSGGGVDTQYF
length: 14; size: many; J: TRBJ2-5; D: -; V: TRBV12-3/TRBV12-4; DNA: TGTGCCAGCAGTTTTAGGTCATCTCGGGAGACCCAGTACTTC; CDR3: CASSFRSSRETQYF
length: 16; size: once; J: TRBJ1-6; D: TRBD1; V: TRBV15; DNA: TGTGCCACCAGCAGAGATGAGGGGGCTAGCGGTTCACCCCTCCACTTT; CDR3: CATSRDEGASGSPLHF
length: 15; size: -; J: TRBJ2-7; D: TRBD1; V: TRBV9; DNA: TGTGCCAGCAGCGTAGGAGGGACAGGGTTAAACGAGCAGTACTTC; CDR3: CASSVGGTGLNEQYF
length: 14; size: -; J: TRBJ2-1; D: -; V: TRBV2; DNA: TGTGCCAGCAGTGAAACGGGGCGGTACAATGAGCAGTTCTTC; CDR3: CASSETGRYNEQFF
length: 17; size: -; J: TRBJ2-7; D: TRBD2; V: TRBV10-3; DNA: TGTGCCTCCGTTCAGTCCAGCGGGGGCCAGCCTCCCTACGAGCAGTACTTC; CDR3: CASVQSSGGQPPYEQYF
length: 14; size: many; J: TRBJ2-5; D: -; V: TRBV29-1; DNA: TGCAGCGTTGAACAGGACAGTAATACGTGGACCCAGTACTTC; CDR3: CSVEQDSNTWTQYF
length: 13; size: -; J: TRBJ2-2; D: -; V: TRBV20-1; DNA: TGCAGCGCTAGAGGGGACTCTGGCGGGGAGCTGTTTTTT; CDR3: CSARGDSGGELFF
length: 16; size: many; J: TRBJ1-5; D: -; V: TRBV19; DNA: TGTGCCAGTAGTATTCGGAGGGAAGATAGCAATCAGCCCCAGCATTTT; CDR3: CASSIRREDSNQPQHF
length: 15; size: many; J: TRBJ2-7; D: -; V: TRBV7-2; DNA: TGTGCCAGCAGCAGAAACAGGGAATCGACCTACGAGCAGTACTTC; CDR3: CASSRNRESTYEQYF
length: 13; size: -; J: TRBJ1-1; D: -; V: TRBV10-1; DNA: TGCGCCAGCAGTGACGGCATGAACACTGAAGCTTTCTTT; CDR3: CASSDGMNTEAFF
length: 14; size: -; J: TRBJ2-7; D: -; V: TRBV13; DNA: TGTGCCAGCAGCTATGCAGGGCTCCTTCACGAGCAGTACTTC; CDR3: CASSYAGLLHEQYF
length: 15; size: -; J: TRBJ1-6; D: -; V: TRBV5-1; DNA: TGCGCCAGCAGTCCCGGGTCGCCCTATAATTCACCCCTCCACTTT; CDR3: CASSPGSPYNSPLHF